The 11 T cell receptor beta chains below come from one sample, sequenced in a study of cytotoxic CD8 clonotypes in ibrutinib-treated CLL. Sequencing was performed with immunoSEQ multiplex PCR; in TCRdb, only in-frame clones are kept and a portion is missing. Of about 160,000 clones in the sample, 70% to 85% were seen once. The input for sequencing was PBMCs, taken after 12 months of ibrutinib treatment. These receptors came from a human donor with chronic lymphocytic leukemia.

The CDR3 DNA sequence: TGCGCCAGCAGCCAAGGATCGGCGGGAGAGACCCAGTACTTC. It yields the protein CASSQGSAGETQYF. The chain has TRBV4-1 and TRBJ2-5; D is perhaps TRBD2 (5 bases). The CDR3 has 14 amino acids. CDR1 MGHRA and CDR2 YSYEKL come from the germline V gene. The V and J ends lost 1 base and 4 bases respectively, with 10 bases between them.

The rearrangement uses TRBV6-6 and TRBJ2-2, with 7 positions matching TRBD1. The CDR3 sequence is 15 residues long. V gave up 4 bases and J gave up 3 bases; unmatched junction bases: 5. Germline V lookup: CDR1 MNHNY, CDR2 SVGAGI (reference sequence). The CDR3 nucleotides read TGTGCCAGCAGTTTAGACAGGGTGGACACCGGGGAGCTGTTTTTT. Residues: CASSLDRVDTGELFF.

The J gene is TRBJ2-2, the V gene TRBV2; possible D gene TRBD1, 6 bases. Trimming took 7 bases from V and 1 from J, leaving 16 bases between them. This CDR3 is built from 16 residues. Germline V gene lookup returns CDR1 SNHLY and CDR2 FYNNEI. The CDR3 nucleotides read TGTGCCAGCACCCTAGGCAGGGGCAAGAACACCGGGGAGCTGTTTTTT. Amino acids: CASTLGRGKNTGELFF. Together with reference TRBV2 and TRBJ2-2, the CDR3 gives the full variable domain: EPEVTQTPSHQVTQMGQEVILRCVPISNHLYFYWYRQILGQKVEFLVSFYNNEISEKSEIFDDQFSVERPDGSNFTLKIRSTKLEDSAMYFCASTLGRGKNTGELFFGEGSRLTVL.

The chain carries TRBV28 and TRBJ2-1; D is uncertain. CDR3 size: 13 residues. Trimming pared 8 bases from V and 9 bases from J, leaving 17 bases between. Germline V gene sequence: CDR1 MDHEN, CDR2 SYDVKM. CDR3 sequence: CASGTPSGREQFF. Here the CDR3 DNA reads TGTGCCAGCGGCACCCCATCCGGTCGTGAGCAGTTCTTC.

The CDR3 region is CASSPPRRQKQFF. DNA for the CDR3: TGTGCCAGCAGTCCTCCGAGGCGACAAAAGCAGTTCTTC. The chain is built from TRBV28 and TRBJ2-1; the D is unclear. The CDR3 totals 13 residues. CDR1 is MDHEN and CDR2 is SYDVKM in the germline V gene. Trimming removed 5 bases from V and 11 bases from J, with 16 bases in between.

The CDR3 sequence is CASSFTSGGSYNEQFF. The CDR3 coding sequence is TGTGCCAGCAGCTTTACTAGCGGGGGGTCCTACAATGAGCAGTTCTTC. This rearrangement joins TRBV7-2 to TRBJ2-1, with 12 bases matching TRBD2. V was clipped by 3 bases and J by 1 base; unmatched bases: 1. Germline CDR1 and CDR2: SGHTA and FQGNSA. CDR3 length equals 16 residues.

The V and J genes are TRBV4-2 and TRBJ1-4, with D hard to call. The CDR3 length is 15 residues. Germline assignment: CDR1 LGHNA and CDR2 YNFKEQ. Trimming shortened V by 3 bases and J by 5 bases, and 13 bases separated the two germline ends. The CDR3 DNA reads as TGTGCCAGCAGCCAGCCGCAGCGGCTAAATGAAAAACTGTTTTTT. Translated, it gives CASSQPQRLNEKLFF.

The chain carries TRBV6-1 and TRBJ2-2; the match to TRBD2 covers 11 bases. Trimming at V came to 6 bases and at J to 5 bases, leaving 5 bases not matched to a gene. The CDR3 has 15 amino acids. The germline gives CDR1 MNHNS, CDR2 SASEGT. Here the CDR3 DNA reads TGTGCCAGCAGAGCCGGGACTAGCGGAACCGGGGAGCTGTTTTTT. Its translation is CASRAGTSGTGELFF.

The V and J genes are TRBV7-2 and TRBJ2-3, with D unresolved. CDR1 and CDR2 (germline): SGHTA, FQGNSA. V lost 1 base and J 6 bases, leaving 11 bases between the germline ends. The CDR3 runs 14 residues. The CDR3: CASSLEVFADTQYF. The CDR3 DNA sequence: TGTGCCAGCAGCTTAGAGGTCTTTGCGGATACGCAGTATTTT.

This clone was picked up one time. The chain employs TRBV6-5 and TRBJ2-7; D remains ambiguous. The V and J ends lost 2 bases and 4 bases respectively, with 9 bases between them. The CDR3 is 13 amino acids. Germline lookup yields CDR1 MNHEY and CDR2 SVGAGI. The CDR3 DNA is TGTGCCAGCAGTTACAGGGTGGGGTACGAGCAGTACTTC. Translated, it gives CASSYRVGYEQYF.

This clone was recorded once. This sequence joins TRBV6-1 and TRBJ1-2, with no clear D. The V gene lost 6 bases and the J gene lost 3 bases, with 11 bases spanning the gap. There are 13 residues in the CDR3. Per germline, CDR1 MNHNS and CDR2 SASEGT. The CDR3 region is CASRIGPDYGYTF. Here the CDR3 DNA reads TGTGCCAGCAGAATAGGACCTGACTATGGCTACACCTTC.